This TCR beta chain was found in a study of blood T cell repertoires in COVID-19. Produced via immunoSEQ multiplex PCR; TCRdb's table is partial and in-frame only. Of approximately 60,000 clones in the sample, about 87% were seen once. This CDR3 is built from 13 residues. The V end was cut by 2 bases, the J end by 5 bases, with 10 bases between. From germline, CDR1 is SGHRS and CDR2 YFSETQ. This clonotype originated in a man in his 60s with active or convalescent COVID-19. The sample consisted of peripheral blood. The genes are TRBV5-1 and TRBJ1-2, with D perhaps TRBD1 (6 bases). The CDR3 DNA is TGCGCCAGCAGCTTAGGGGGTGGATATGGCTACACCTTC. It translates to CASSLGGGYGYTF. Full variable domain (outside the CDR3, taken from reference TRBV5-1 and TRBJ1-2): KAGVTQTPRYLIKTRGQQVTLSCSPISGHRSVSWYQQTPGQGLQFLFEYFSETQRNKGNFPGRFSGRQFSNSRSEMNVSTLELGDSALYLCASSLGGGYGYTFGSGTRLTVV.